The entry that follows covers one TCR beta chain sequence. Its antigen remains unidentified. The sample is drawn from a study of cytomegalovirus exposure and HLA in healthy donors. The PCR had 60 Vbeta and 13 Jbeta primers. Produced via immunoSEQ multiplex PCR; TCRdb's table is partial and in-frame only. The sample yields more than 95,000 clones, roughly four fifths seen once. Study-wide findings and caveats: A later analysis associated 15,000 or so TCR beta sequences with HLA alleles at a 0.05 false discovery rate.

The TCR was taken from a woman aged 40 to 55 in good health and CMV-seropositive. Sequencing input: PBMCs.

The CDR3 nucleotides read TGTGCCAGCAGTGGCAGACTAATCGATGAGCAGTTCTTC. Amino acids: CASSGRLIDEQFF. The chain recombines TRBV2 with TRBJ2-1; a possible D gene is TRBD2 (5 bases). In germline, CDR1 is SNHLY, CDR2 FYNNEI. V lost 4 bases, J lost 8 bases, and 12 bases lay in between. The CDR3 is 13 residues long.